This entry describes one TCR beta chain. Its antigen remains unknown. Researchers made TCR cDNA using 5'RACE template switching, and this step added a universal primer site and UMIs. TCRdb used MiXCR to reprocess the 5' RACE reads, holding one entry per CDR3 protein. The repertoire holds roughly 330,000 distinct CDR3 sequences, with 6.8% as singletons. The data derive from a study of T cells after yellow fever vaccination. Across the whole study: Where fractions had low cell numbers, libraries were prepared from them with the SMART-Seq v4 Ultra Low Input RNA kit.

This CDR3 region has 12 residues. Whole-study findings and limits: Peaking faster, on day 5 versus 15, the secondary response was nonetheless weaker. Contaminants from the bulk population, in the form of abundant clonotypes, could be found in FACS-sorted repertoires.

The sequenced sample was PBMCs, obtained approximately 40 days after the first yellow fever vaccination. The receptor comes from a young man who received the YFV17D yellow fever vaccine. The chain joins TRBV21-1 to TRBJ1-2. TRBV21-1 is marked as a pseudogene. CDR3 sequence: CASSSGSGGYTF. CDR3 coding DNA: TGTGCCAGCAGCTCGGGGAGTGGGGGCTACACCTTC.